The entry below describes one T cell receptor beta chain. A few counts support this clonotype. Its antigen remains unidentified. No much larger clone exists at a distance of one base, and base qualities are not known. Sequencing was performed on an Illumina NovaSeq 6000. cDNA libraries for TCRalpha and TCRbeta were prepared by 5'RACE using constant-segment primers, with sample barcodes and unique molecular identifiers added. Trizol reagent was used to extract RNA from every sample. Amplification of the libraries took two PCR steps, and the second step added a second sample barcode plus Illumina TruSeq adapters. Sequencing of libraries was performed on an Illumina NovaSeq with 2 x 150 bp paired-end reads. The study's processing was this. Demultiplexing of reads and collapsing into UMI-guided consensus sequences were performed with migec v1.2.7. Using mixcr v2.1.11, UMI consensuses were aligned to TRA and TRB V and J templates and then assembled into clonotypes. Clonotypes were classified as expanded or contracted when called significant by both edgeR and NoisET, with noise models trained on biological replicates. edgeR calls used a false discovery rate-adjusted p below 0.01 and a log2 fold-change threshold of 1. As an exploratory analysis of dynamics, PCA with hierarchical clustering was applied to max-normalized trajectories of the 1000 most abundant clonotypes. Separately sequenced CD4+ and CD8+ repertoires were used to assign a CD4 or CD8 phenotype to each responding clone. TCRdb ran its own pipeline on the public reads, namely fastp trimming at Q25 and MiXCR clone calling, and kept in-frame beta chains. Rows are combined by CDR3 protein, so each entry shows the most common genes and DNA. These V and J calls rely on TCRdb rather than the paper's analysis. Present in this sample are fewer than 450,000 distinct CDR3 sequences, roughly 21% of which were seen just once. Clones ranked in the top ten supply 9.5% to 15% of the sample.

This specimen belongs to a study of T-cell memory formation after mild COVID-19 (dated by TCRdb to the early 2020s). Concerning the study at large: Most TCR sequence clusters were specific to one of the two donors. Two young, previously healthy adult volunteers made up the cohort, one male and one female. In a couple of donors, T-cell clones that expanded and contracted after mild COVID-19 were followed by sequencing TCRalpha and TCRbeta repertoires longitudinally.

V loses 4 bases of germline sequence and J loses 2 bases, and the interval between the two ends is 18 bases. For CDR1 and CDR2, the germline V gene (reference sequence) lists SEHNR and FQNEAQ. Inclusive of the bounding cysteine and phenylalanine, the CDR3 is 17 residues long. The kept DNA is CDR3 alone, 51 bases in frame from the first base. PBMCs were isolated by Ficoll-Paque density gradient centrifugation. General conclusions and limits of the study: Some responding clones were found in pre-infection memory, which suggests that pre-existing cross-reactive memory T cells took part in the SARS-CoV-2 response. Clones that contracted from day 15 to 85 showed balanced CD4/CD8 phenotypes, whereas a second wave of clones that expanded from day 15 to 37 leaned towards CD4+. The second-wave clones that peaked on day 37 were not confirmed to be SARS-CoV-2 specific. The study covered only a couple of mild cases, and larger cohorts including severe cases with pre-infection samples were considered necessary. Contracting CD4+ clones were found mainly in CM and EM memory subsets, while CD8+ clones were enriched in EMRA.

The origin of this receptor is an adult woman who had mild COVID-19 (a few samples of this study predate the infection). The sample titles of this study are shuffled in the database, so cell type and time point are left out; the donor was told from shared clones. What was sequenced was PBMCs or a T cell subset sorted from them (not recorded which). The chain links TRBV7-9 with TRBJ2-1; the best D guess is TRBD1, with 5 bases matching. The CDR3 here reads CASSYRSQRQTYNEQFF. The DNA sequence reads TGTGCCAGCAGCTACCGGTCCCAGCGACAGACCTACAATGAGCAGTTCTTC.